The subject of this entry is one TCR beta chain. Its antigen remains unidentified. Use of 60 Vbeta and 13 Jbeta primers characterized the PCR. Profiling relied on immunoSEQ multiplex PCR, and the TCRdb table lists in-frame clones only, not all of them. The sample includes under 150,000 clones, approximately 79% of them seen just once. The data derive from a study of cytomegalovirus exposure and HLA in healthy donors. Study-level results: In a later analysis, most CMV-associated TCR beta chains appeared HLA-restricted. CMV serostatus was the only recorded immune exposure for donors. TCR beta V- and J-gene trimming, according to a later analysis, was linked to a missense DCLRE1C variant.

This CDR3 contains 13 residues. Trimming cost V 5 bases and J 1 base; bases outside gene matches: 2. Germline lookup yields CDR1 SGHRS and CDR2 YFSETQ. The source material was PBMCs. This clonotype was obtained from a young woman in good health and CMV-seronegative. The chain carries TRBV5-1 and TRBJ1-1, with 7 bases lining up with TRBD1. In nucleotides, the CDR3 is TGCGCCAGCAGATGGACAGGGAACACTGAAGCTTTCTTT. This gives the protein CASRWTGNTEAFF.